This T cell receptor beta chain is drawn from a study of CD8 T cells in ankylosing spondylitis. General observations from the study: Previous work reported some of these motif variants in the synovial fluid and blood of reactive arthritis. According to the report, clones linked to the disease were significantly enriched in matched synovial fluid samples taken from ankylosing spondylitis patients. The disease-linked clones had a CD8+ phenotype and low blood frequencies. What appeared characteristic of ankylosing spondylitis blood was a TCR beta motif of under 10 highly homologous variants.

There are a few counts of this clonotype. Its antigen is not identified. This CDR3 region has 17 residues. Trimming at V came to 5 bases and at J to 2 bases, leaving 7 bases not matched to a gene. Germline CDR1 reads SNHLY; CDR2 reads FYNNEI. A quantitative 5'-RACE method, one with molecular barcodes, was used to make TCR beta libraries. TCRdb re-derived calls from the 5' RACE reads in MiXCR, one entry per CDR3 protein. The sample lists 330,000 or so distinct CDR3 sequences; under 8.5% were seen once. Sequencing was done on a sample of blood, either unsorted or a sorted T cell fraction (not recorded which). The chain has TRBV2 and TRBJ2-6; TRBD1 agrees at 9 bases. This TCR came from a male donor with ankylosing spondylitis. The CDR3 region has the DNA TGTGCCAGCAGTCCCGGGACAGGGAGTACTGGGGCCAACGTCCTGACTTTC. Translating it yields CASSPGTGSTGANVLTF.